Shown below are 8 T cell receptor beta chains from a single sample sequenced in a study of blood T cell repertoires in COVID-19. TCRdb's copy holds only in-frame clones and misses some; the assay was immunoSEQ multiplex PCR. In the table there are 130,000 to 150,000 clones, 85% to 90% of which are singletons. The source material was peripheral blood. Source of these receptors: a woman aged 55-75 years with active COVID-19.

This clone was found once. This chain joins TRBV2 and TRBJ2-3, with 15 positions matching TRBD2. J gave up 7 bases and V 2 bases, and 4 bases lay outside the gene matches. This CDR3 spans 16 amino acids. The V gene's germline CDR1 is SNHLY and CDR2 FYNNEI. As DNA, the CDR3 is TGTGCCAGCAGTGAATTTGGGACTAGCGGGAGGTATACGCAGTATTTT. Encoded protein: CASSEFGTSGRYTQYF.

The CDR3 DNA reads TGTGCCAGCTCGAGCGGGGCCGGGGAGCTGTTTTTT. Translation gives CASSSGAGELFF. The J gene is TRBJ2-2, the V gene TRBV3-1 (or the pseudogene TRBV3-2), with 7 bases matching TRBD2. The CDR3 has 12 amino acids. Trimming cost V 8 bases and J 6 bases; bases outside gene matches: 3. Germline V gene sequence: CDR1 LGHDT, CDR2 YNNKEL (reference sequence).

This sequence joins TRBV28 and TRBJ2-3; 7 nucleotides agree with TRBD1. The CDR3 sequence is 16 residues long. Germline CDR1 and CDR2: MDHEN and SYDVKM. The V and J ends lost 2 bases and 0 bases, in that order; junction bases with no gene match: 5. The CDR3 sequence is CASSLGAGGSTDTQYF. CDR3 nucleotide sequence: TGTGCCAGCAGTTTAGGGGCAGGGGGAAGCACAGATACGCAGTATTTT.

In this sample, this clone turned up once. The chain employs TRBV6-1 and TRBJ2-1; tentative D call: TRBD1 (5 bases). Germline V gene sequence: CDR1 MNHNS, CDR2 SASEGT. The CDR3 runs 14 residues. Trimming cost V 2 bases and J 8 bases, with 13 bases left between them. The CDR3 spells CASSESWAGYEQFF. CDR3 DNA sequence: TGTGCCAGCAGTGAAAGTTGGGCAGGGTATGAGCAGTTCTTC.

DNA of the CDR3: TGTGCCAGCAGCCGAAACAGGGCCGGGACCGGGGAGCTGTTTTTT. Protein product: CASSRNRAGTGELFF. The J gene is TRBJ2-2, the V gene TRBV11-1; D may be TRBD1 (6 bases). The CDR3 loop spans 15 amino acids. Trimming pared 5 bases from V and 5 bases from J, leaving 15 bases between. Germline CDR1 reads SGHAT; CDR2 reads FQDESV (reference sequence).

The chain carries TRBV20-1 and TRBJ2-4, with 9 bases aligning to TRBD1. V lost 3 bases and J lost 0; bases outside the gene matches: 18. CDR1 DFQATT and CDR2 SNEGSKA come from the germline V gene (reference sequence). The CDR3 loop spans 20 amino acids. CDR3 coding DNA: TGCAGTGCTAGTACCCTTGGACAGGGGATCGCAAGTTTAGCCAAAAACATTCAGTACTTC. This sequence encodes CSASTLGQGIASLAKNIQYF.

The J gene is TRBJ1-1, the V gene TRBV10-3; the match to TRBD1 covers 8 bases. The V gene end was trimmed by 4 bases and the J gene end by 3 bases; junction bases not matched to a gene: 4. This CDR3 contains 14 residues. CDR1 ENHRY and CDR2 SYGVKD come from the germline V gene. In DNA, the CDR3 is TGTGCCATCAGTGGGATGACAGGGGACACTGAAGCTTTCTTT. Amino acids: CAISGMTGDTEAFF.

The chain has TRBV28 and TRBJ2-7; TRBD1 matches 7 bases. The CDR3 extends over 14 amino acids. In germline, CDR1 is MDHEN, CDR2 SYDVKM. Germline trimming cut 6 bases from V and 7 bases from J; bases unmatched to any gene: 12. Here the CDR3 reads CASRGDRVRSEQYF. Written as DNA, the CDR3 is TGTGCCAGCAGAGGCGACAGGGTTCGTTCTGAGCAGTACTTC.